The 32 T cell receptor beta chains listed next were all sequenced from one sample in a study of type 1 regulatory T cells. Each CDR3 protein gets one entry after TCRdb re-called the reads with MiXCR. Here the sample spans 35,000 to 50,000 distinct CDR3 sequences, 12% being singletons. These receptors' antigens are unknown. The sequencing sample was made of cultured non-Tr1 T cells, either the whole culture or a sorted T cell fraction (not recorded which). These receptors were collected from a human donor in good health.

This clonotype has at least ten counts. This chain connects TRBV15 to TRBJ2-5; D call uncertain. The germline V gene has CDR1 LNHNV and CDR2 YYDKDF (reference sequence). V lost 3 bases and J 1 base, leaving 12 bases between the germline ends. The CDR3 sequence is 15 residues long. This CDR3 reads CATSSLLSSQETQYF. The DNA for the CDR3 is TGTGCCACCAGCAGTCTCCTTTCAAGCCAAGAGACCCAGTACTTC.

At least ten counts were recorded for this clonotype. The rearrangement links TRBV3-1 to TRBJ2-3; no clear D gene. CDR1 is LGHDT and CDR2 is YNNKEL in the germline V gene (reference sequence). The CDR3 extends over 13 amino acids. The V end was cut by 5 bases, the J end by 0 bases, with 6 bases between. CDR3 coding DNA: TGTGCCAGCAGCTTTTCTAGCACAGATACGCAGTATTTT. Protein product: CASSFSSTDTQYF.

This clonotype came up many times. The rearrangement joins TRBV27 to TRBJ1-5; 10 bases fit TRBD1. CDR1 is MNHEY, CDR2 SMNVEV, per germline (reference sequence). This CDR3 is built from 15 residues. J gave up 6 bases and V 8 bases, and 10 bases lay outside the gene matches. Written as DNA, the CDR3 is TGTGCCAGCGGCTCAATCGGACAGGGGGGTCAGCCCCAGCATTTT. The encoded protein is CASGSIGQGGQPQHF.

This clonotype was picked up many times. The chain couples TRBV10-3 to TRBJ2-1; 10 bases fit TRBD1. V shed 2 bases and J 2 bases; nucleotides not matched to a gene: 9. Germline loops: CDR1 ENHRY, CDR2 SYGVKD. The CDR3 contains 18 residues. The CDR3 protein is CAISEPDFGQGAYNEQFF. The CDR3 region has the DNA TGTGCCATCAGTGAGCCTGATTTCGGACAGGGGGCCTACAATGAGCAGTTCTTC.

The table lists this clonotype with a few counts. The chain uses TRBV6-1 and TRBJ1-2; D is undetermined. Trimming shortened V by 3 bases and J by 5 bases, and 10 bases separated the two germline ends. Germline CDR1 and CDR2: MNHNS and SASEGT. The CDR3 spans 13 residues. CDR3: CASSDLGSYGYTF. The CDR3 DNA is TGTGCCAGCAGTGACCTCGGCAGTTATGGCTACACCTTC.

This clonotype is medium-sized in the sample. This rearrangement joins TRBV20-1 to TRBJ2-7, with D hard to call. V lost 8 bases and J lost 5, with 16 bases in between. The CDR3 has 12 amino acids. The V gene's germline CDR1 is DFQATT and CDR2 SNEGSKA (reference sequence). The CDR3 DNA follows: TGCAGTTTTACTCGACCGGAGAACGAGCAGTACTTC. Protein sequence: CSFTRPENEQYF.

The chain combines TRBV6-2 or TRBV6-3 with TRBJ2-1; D uncertain. CDR1 is MNHEY, CDR2 SVGEGT, per germline. The CDR3 contains 14 residues. V was clipped by 5 bases and J by 9 bases, with 17 bases between them. CDR3 nucleotide sequence: TGTGCCAGCAGTGCACGAGAGCCCCGTGTTGAGCAGTTCTTC. Protein sequence: CASSAREPRVEQFF.

The J gene is TRBJ2-2, the V gene TRBV5-1; either TRBD1 or TRBD2 may supply D (6 bases each). Germline CDR1 SGHRS, CDR2 YFSETQ. This CDR3 has 17 amino acids. V was shortened by 3 bases and J by 0 bases, with 15 bases between the two germline ends. The CDR3 loop is CASSSRGPTTNTGELFF. The CDR3 DNA sequence: TGCGCCAGCAGCTCCCGGGGGCCAACAACGAACACCGGGGAGCTGTTTTTT.

The chain links TRBV5-1 to TRBJ1-6; the D gene is possibly TRBD1 (6 bases). V lost 2 bases, J lost 10 bases, and 13 bases lay in between. The germline V gene encodes CDR1 SGHRS and CDR2 YFSETQ. This CDR3 comprises 14 residues. The DNA of the CDR3 is TGCGCCAGCAGCTTTGCAGGGGAAAGCTCACCCCTCCACTTT. Translating it yields CASSFAGESSPLHF.

The sample holds many counts of this clonotype. The chain recombines TRBV6-5 with TRBJ2-1; 7 bases are a match to TRBD2. CDR3 size: 15 residues. Germline CDR1 MNHEY, CDR2 SVGAGI. V was clipped by 4 bases and J by 7 bases; unmatched bases: 10. The CDR3 loop reads CASSWRAGVGNEQFF. The CDR3 DNA reads as TGTGCCAGCAGTTGGAGGGCGGGAGTAGGTAATGAGCAGTTCTTC.

This clonotype was seen at least ten times. The chain uses TRBV3-1 and TRBJ2-3; 11 nucleotides match TRBD1. There are 17 residues in the CDR3. The junction had 10 bases not matched to a gene; V was cut back by 4 bases and J by 4 bases. Germline V CDR1 and CDR2: LGHDT, YNNKEL (reference sequence). CDR3 sequence: CASSLTRTGGIADTQYF. The DNA of the CDR3 is TGTGCCAGCAGCCTAACTAGGACAGGGGGCATAGCAGATACGCAGTATTTT.

This clonotype appeared a few times. This sequence may be a read error, since a much larger clone differs from it by one base. The V call is TRBV5-1, the J call TRBJ2-7; 8 bases are a match to TRBD1. V dropped 0 bases and J dropped 3; count of bases not matched to a gene: 2. Looked up from germline, CDR1 is SGHRS and CDR2 is YFSETQ. There are 14 residues in the CDR3. CDR3 bases: TGCGCCAGCAGCTTGGCGGGGACAGGCTACGAGCAGTACTTC. Its translation is CASSLAGTGYEQYF. Filled out from reference TRBV5-1 and TRBJ2-7, the complete variable domain reads KAGVTQTPRYLIKTRGQQVTLSCSPISGHRSVSWYQQTPGQGLQFLFEYFSETQRNKGNFPGRFSGRQFSNSRSEMNVSTLELGDSALYLCASSLAGTGYEQYFGPGTRLTVT.

This clonotype showed up just a few times. The chain links TRBV6-2 or TRBV6-3 to TRBJ2-1; TRBD2 agrees at 10 bases. The germline V gene encodes CDR1 MNHEY and CDR2 SVGEGT. The CDR3 spans 16 residues. J gave up 9 bases and V 0 bases, and 8 bases lay outside the gene matches. The CDR3 DNA sequence: TGTGCCAGCAGTTACTCGTCTAGCGGGAGTCTCGGTGAGCAGTTCTTC. Protein: CASSYSSSGSLGEQFF.

There are many counts of this clonotype. This chain links TRBV5-1 with TRBJ2-7; possible D gene TRBD1, 5 bases. This CDR3 spans 14 amino acids. With 1 base removed from V and 5 bases from J, the gap between germline ends came to 13 bases. CDR1 and CDR2 from the germline V gene are SGHRS and YFSETQ. The CDR3 DNA reads TGCGCCAGCAGCTTGAGGGGTCCGGAGAACGAGCAGTACTTC. This sequence encodes CASSLRGPENEQYF.

This clonotype was seen repeatedly, ten times or more. The chain carries TRBV25-1 and TRBJ1-2, with D possibly matching TRBD1 (5 bases). Per germline, CDR1 MGHDK and CDR2 SYGVNS. V was shortened by 6 bases and J by 4 bases, with 18 bases between the two germline ends. This CDR3 region has 15 residues. CDR3 sequence reads: CASSFPGAAPYGYTF. The CDR3 DNA is TGTGCCAGCAGCTTCCCTGGGGCGGCTCCCTATGGCTACACCTTC.

This clonotype was seen repeatedly, ten times or more. One end of the junction varies from germline; a read error may be responsible. The chain links TRBV3-1 to TRBJ1-3, with a possible D match to TRBD1 (5 bases). Per the germline V gene, CDR1 is LGHDT and CDR2 is YNNKEL (reference sequence). The CDR3 consists of 11 residues. The CDR3 is CASSRDGPPDF. CDR3 sequence (DNA): TGTGCCAGCAGCCGGGACGGGCCCCCGGATTTT.

In its sample, this clonotype was seen many times. The chain couples TRBV10-3 to TRBJ1-2, with D hard to call. The germline V gene encodes CDR1 ENHRY and CDR2 SYGVKD. V was clipped by 6 bases and J by 8 bases, with 16 bases between them. The CDR3 runs to 13 residues. CDR3: CAISTPGLGGYTF. The CDR3 region has the DNA TGTGCCATCAGCACCCCGGGGTTAGGAGGCTACACCTTC.

Only a few counts were recorded for this clonotype. The V and J genes are TRBV20-1 and TRBJ2-4, with TRBD2 identical over 11 bases. CDR1 is DFQATT, CDR2 SNEGSKA, per germline (reference sequence). This CDR3 has 14 amino acids. The V segment lost 0 bases and the J segment 8 bases; nucleotides outside the gene matches: 3. In DNA form, the CDR3 reads TGCAGTGCTAGAGATAGCGGGAGGGGCGACATTCAGTACTTC. It is translated as CSARDSGRGDIQYF.

For this clonotype: At one of its ends the junction is not consistent with the germline gene, which may arise from a read error. V gene TRBV28 combines with J gene TRBJ2-7; 8 positions agree with TRBD2. In germline, CDR1 is MDHEN, CDR2 SYDVKM. This CDR3 is built from 14 residues. CDR3 region: CASREAGGTYERYF. CDR3 DNA sequence: TGTGCCAGCAGGGAGGCGGGAGGTACCTACGAGCGGTACTTC. The complete variable domain, with remaining parts taken from reference TRBV28 and TRBJ2-7, reads DVKVTQSSRYLVKRTGEKVFLECVQDMDHENMFWYRQDPGLGLRLIYFSYDVKMKEKGDIPEGYSVSREKKERFSLILESASTNQTSMYLCASREAGGTYERYFGPGTRLTVT.

Regarding this clonotype: A clone one base away is much larger, so this may be a read error. The chain joins TRBV2 to TRBJ2-1; 8 bases line up with TRBD1. Germline trimming cut 4 bases from V and 6 bases from J; bases unmatched to any gene: 11. This CDR3 region has 16 residues. The germline gives CDR1 SNHLY, CDR2 FYNNEI. This CDR3 is CASSGVGGQGCNEQFF. The CDR3, as DNA: TGTGCCAGCAGTGGGGTGGGAGGACAGGGCTGCAATGAGCAGTTCTTC.

A few counts support this clonotype. This chain uses TRBV20-1 with TRBJ1-4; no definite D call. V lost 6 bases to trimming and J lost 8 bases, with 25 bases between them. This CDR3 has 16 residues. Germline V lookup: CDR1 DFQATT, CDR2 SNEGSKA (reference sequence). The CDR3 spells CSATKEVGVNTEKLFF. As DNA, the CDR3 is TGCAGTGCCACAAAGGAGGTCGGGGTAAATACGGAAAAACTGTTTTTT.

This clonotype was seen more than once but under ten times. The chain couples TRBV12-2 to TRBJ1-5. TRBV12-2 is noted as a pseudogene. The CDR3 is 10 residues long. CDR3 amino acids: CASRIQPQHF. The CDR3, as DNA: TGTGCAAGTCGAATCCAGCCCCAGCATTTT.

Worth noting for this clonotype: It may be a read error: a sequence one base away is much more abundant. The chain is built from TRBV29-1 and TRBJ1-4; TRBD1 is a possible D gene (5 bases). The CDR3 is 12 amino acids. Germline V gene data show CDR1 as SQVTM and CDR2 as ANQGSEA. Trimming stripped 1 base from V and 8 bases from J, with 8 bases between. The CDR3, as DNA: TGCAGCGTTGAAGGAGGGGTGGAAAAACTGTTTTTT. Protein product: CSVEGGVEKLFF.

This clonotype has a count of ten or more. This chain links TRBV18 with TRBJ1-5; D gene uncertain. The length of the CDR3 is 16 residues. The germline V gene has CDR1 KGHSH and CDR2 LQKENI. With 3 bases removed from V and 2 bases from J, the gap between germline ends came to 14 bases. For the CDR3, the DNA is TGTGCCAGCTCACCCCCGGAATTTGTTGGCAATCAGCCCCAGCATTTT. Translating it yields CASSPPEFVGNQPQHF.

This clonotype was observed a handful of times. The chain has TRBV3-1 and TRBJ2-3; 7 bases map to TRBD2. The germline V gene encodes CDR1 LGHDT and CDR2 YNNKEL (reference sequence). V lost 0 bases, J lost 6 bases, and 9 bases stayed unmatched. The CDR3 has 16 amino acids. The CDR3 bases are TGTGCCAGCAGCCAAGACCGAAGCGGGGTAGTCGATACGCAGTATTTT. Its protein product is CASSQDRSGVVDTQYF.

This clonotype was recorded many times. This chain joins TRBV3-1 and TRBJ1-1, with D unclear. Germline CDR1 is LGHDT and CDR2 is YNNKEL (reference sequence). The CDR3 extends over 14 amino acids. Trimming left V 1 base short and J 0 bases short, with 6 bases between. CDR3 sequence (DNA): TGTGCCAGCAGCCAAGGGGCGATGAACACTGAAGCTTTCTTT. This codes for CASSQGAMNTEAFF.

This clonotype came up many times. The rearrangement uses TRBV10-3 and TRBJ2-3; TRBD1 is a possible D gene (5 bases). V lost 3 bases and J 3 bases, leaving 13 bases between the germline ends. CDR1 is ENHRY, CDR2 SYGVKD, per germline. The CDR3 length is 15 residues. In nucleotides, the CDR3 is TGTGCCATCAGTGACGGCAGGGTAAAAACAGATACGCAGTATTTT. Its protein product is CAISDGRVKTDTQYF.

By sample share, this clonotype is medium-sized. The chain combines TRBV5-1 with TRBJ2-1; D unresolved. V was shortened by 1 base and J by 1 base, with 9 bases between the two germline ends. This CDR3 comprises 15 residues. The germline CDR1 and CDR2 sequences are SGHRS and YFSETQ. CDR3 bases: TGCGCCAGCAGCTTGCGAGGAGATTCCTACAATGAGCAGTTCTTC. Residues: CASSLRGDSYNEQFF.

Only a few counts were recorded for this clonotype. CDR3 protein: CASTLGVAGNNEQFF. For the CDR3, the DNA is TGTGCCAGCACCCTGGGGGTAGCGGGTAACAATGAGCAGTTCTTC. The chain carries TRBV12-3 or TRBV12-4 and TRBJ2-1, with TRBD2 matching 7 bases. J gave up 5 bases and V 7 bases, and 11 bases lay outside the gene matches. The CDR3 sequence is 15 residues long.

This clonotype has ten or more counts. CDR3 coding DNA: TGTGCCAGCAGCGTAGGGGGCCATACGCAGTATTTT. Amino acids: CASSVGGHTQYF. The gene calls are TRBV27 and TRBJ2-3; 7 bases map to TRBD1. Germline values: CDR1 MNHEY, CDR2 SMNVEV (reference sequence). CDR3 length: 12 amino acids. V gave up 6 bases and J gave up 7 bases; unmatched junction bases: 4.

This clonotype was recorded many times. The chain uses TRBV9 and TRBJ2-2; TRBD2 is a possible D gene (6 bases). The germline CDR1 and CDR2 sequences are SGDLS and YYNGEE. This CDR3 has 14 amino acids. Trimming stripped 4 bases from V and 3 bases from J, with 10 bases between. The CDR3 is CASSTSGDTGELFF. CDR3 nucleotides: TGTGCCAGCAGCACTTCGGGGGACACCGGGGAGCTGTTTTTT.

The rearrangement joins TRBV29-1 to TRBJ1-2; D uncertain. V lost 6 bases and J 5 bases, leaving 13 bases between the germline ends. CDR3 length: 12 residues. The germline gives CDR1 SQVTM, CDR2 ANQGSEA. The CDR3 nucleotides are TGCAGCGTAGTGGACGGATCATATGGCTACACCTTC. Protein sequence: CSVVDGSYGYTF.